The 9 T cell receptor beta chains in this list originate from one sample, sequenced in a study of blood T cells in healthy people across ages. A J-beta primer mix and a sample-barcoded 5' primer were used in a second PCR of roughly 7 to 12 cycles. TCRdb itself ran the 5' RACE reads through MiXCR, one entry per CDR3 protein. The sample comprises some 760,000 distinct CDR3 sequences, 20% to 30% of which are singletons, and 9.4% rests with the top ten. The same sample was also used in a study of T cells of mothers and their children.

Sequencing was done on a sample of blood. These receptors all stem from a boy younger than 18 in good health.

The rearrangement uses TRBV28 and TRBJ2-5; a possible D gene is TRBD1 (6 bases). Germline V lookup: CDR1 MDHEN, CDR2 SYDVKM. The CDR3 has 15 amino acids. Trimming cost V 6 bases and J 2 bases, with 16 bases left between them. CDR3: CASSYRDNQQETQYF. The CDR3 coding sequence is TGTGCCAGCAGCTACCGGGACAATCAGCAAGAGACCCAGTACTTC.

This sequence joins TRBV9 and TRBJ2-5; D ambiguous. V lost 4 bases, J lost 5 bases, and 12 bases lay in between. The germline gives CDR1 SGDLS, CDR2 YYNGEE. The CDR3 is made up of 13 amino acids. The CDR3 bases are TGTGCCAGCAGCAACAGTAATCAGGAGACCCAGTACTTC. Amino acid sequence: CASSNSNQETQYF.

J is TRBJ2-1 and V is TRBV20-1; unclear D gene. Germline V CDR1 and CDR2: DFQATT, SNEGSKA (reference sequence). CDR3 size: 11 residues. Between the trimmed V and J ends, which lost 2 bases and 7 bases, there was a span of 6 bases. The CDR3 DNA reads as TGCAGTGCTAGAAGATCGAATGAGCAGTTCTTC. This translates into CSARRSNEQFF.

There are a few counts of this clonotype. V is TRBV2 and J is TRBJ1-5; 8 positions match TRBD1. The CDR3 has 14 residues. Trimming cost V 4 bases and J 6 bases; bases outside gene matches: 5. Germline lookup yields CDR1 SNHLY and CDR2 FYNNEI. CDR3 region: CASSATGGIQPQHF. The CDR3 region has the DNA TGTGCCAGCAGTGCTACAGGGGGTATTCAGCCCCAGCATTTT.

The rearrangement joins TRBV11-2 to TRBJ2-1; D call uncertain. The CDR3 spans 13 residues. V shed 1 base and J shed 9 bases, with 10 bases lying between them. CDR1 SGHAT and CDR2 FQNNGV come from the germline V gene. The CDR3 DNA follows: TGTGCCAGCAGCTTAGTTGTCGGGCGTGAGCAGTTCTTC. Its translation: CASSLVVGREQFF.

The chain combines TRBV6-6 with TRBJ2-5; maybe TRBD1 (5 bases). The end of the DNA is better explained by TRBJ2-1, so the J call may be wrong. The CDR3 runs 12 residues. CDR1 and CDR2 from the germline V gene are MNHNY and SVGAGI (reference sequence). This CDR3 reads CASGAVGNEQFF. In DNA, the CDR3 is TGTGCCAGTGGGGCGGTGGGCAATGAGCAGTTCTTC.

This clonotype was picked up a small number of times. This CDR3 is CASSSMGTSEETQYF. Here the CDR3 DNA reads TGCGCCAGCAGCTCCATGGGGACTAGCGAAGAGACCCAGTACTTC. The gene calls are TRBV5-1 and TRBJ2-5, with TRBD2 identical over 10 bases. Germline values: CDR1 SGHRS, CDR2 YFSETQ. With 3 bases clipped from V and 3 bases from J, the junction kept 5 bases outside the gene matches. The CDR3 has 15 amino acids. The variable domain in full, with the rest retrieved from reference TRBV5-1 and TRBJ2-5, is KAGVTQTPRYLIKTRGQQVTLSCSPISGHRSVSWYQQTPGQGLQFLFEYFSETQRNKGNFPGRFSGRQFSNSRSEMNVSTLELGDSALYLCASSSMGTSEETQYFGPGTRLLVL.

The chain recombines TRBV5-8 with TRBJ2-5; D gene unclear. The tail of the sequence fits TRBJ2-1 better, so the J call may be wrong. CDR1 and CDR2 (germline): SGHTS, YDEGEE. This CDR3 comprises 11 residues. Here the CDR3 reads CASSLLESQFF. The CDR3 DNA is TGTGCCAGCAGCCTATTAGAAAGCCAGTTCTTC.

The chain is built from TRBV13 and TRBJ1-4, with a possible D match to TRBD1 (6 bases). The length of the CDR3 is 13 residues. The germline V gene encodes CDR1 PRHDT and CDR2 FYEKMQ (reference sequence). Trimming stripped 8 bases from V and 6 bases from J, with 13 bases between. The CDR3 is CASLRRGDEKLFF. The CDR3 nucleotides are TGTGCCAGCCTCCGCAGGGGAGATGAAAAACTGTTTTTT. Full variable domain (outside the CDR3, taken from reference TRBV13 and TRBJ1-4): AAGVIQSPRHLIKEKRETATLKCYPIPRHDTVYWYQQGPGQDPQFLISFYEKMQSDKGSIPDRFSAQQFSDYHSELNMSSLELGDSALYFCASLRRGDEKLFFGSGTQLSVL.